Following are 9 T cell receptor beta chains from one sample sequenced in a study of cytomegalovirus exposure and HLA in healthy donors. The PCR had 60 Vbeta and 13 Jbeta primers. Repertoires were generated with immunoSEQ multiplex PCR, while TCRdb's copy carries only in-frame clones and drops some. In the table there are about 120,000 clones, roughly 80% of which are singletons. What was sequenced was PBMCs. These TCRs come from a man aged 55 to 69 in good health and CMV-seropositive.

The V call is TRBV6-1, the J call TRBJ1-5, with a tentative D call TRBD1 (6 bases). Germline assignment: CDR1 MNHNS and CDR2 SASEGT. Deletions cut 3 bases from V and 4 bases from J, with 16 bases between. The CDR3 sequence is 16 residues long. The CDR3 is CASSEGRGRTNQPQHF. CDR3 coding DNA: TGTGCCAGCAGTGAGGGCAGGGGTCGGACGAATCAGCCCCAGCATTTT.

The chain has TRBV5-1 and TRBJ1-1; D unclear. The V end lost 3 bases, the J end lost 4 bases, and 10 bases lay between the germline ends. The CDR3 is made up of 13 amino acids. The germline V gene has CDR1 SGHRS and CDR2 YFSETQ. The CDR3 is CASSSRLSTEAFF. The CDR3 DNA sequence: TGCGCCAGCAGCTCCCGCTTGAGCACTGAAGCTTTCTTT.

The chain couples TRBV9 to TRBJ2-1; the D is unclear. V was pared by 5 bases and J by 9 bases, with 12 bases between. The germline V gene has CDR1 SGDLS and CDR2 YYNGEE. CDR3 length: 12 amino acids. The CDR3 sequence is CASSPSISEQFF. The CDR3 bases are TGTGCCAGCAGTCCTAGTATTTCTGAGCAGTTCTTC.

The chain is built from TRBV11-2 and TRBJ2-2; 11 bases are shared with TRBD2. The V gene end was trimmed by 2 bases and the J gene end by 8 bases; junction bases not matched to a gene: 10. Germline V gives CDR1 SGHAT, CDR2 FQNNGV. CDR3 length equals 17 residues. DNA of the CDR3: TGTGCCAGCAGCTTACAGGAACTAGCGGGAGAGGCGGGGGAGCTGTTTTTT. Its protein is CASSLQELAGEAGELFF.

V and J are TRBV21-1 and TRBJ2-6; the D call TRBD1 from the table was never checked on the DNA. TRBV21-1 is noted as a pseudogene. CDR3 length: 21 residues. CDR3 loop: CASSKQGSATTSSAGANVLTF. In DNA form, the CDR3 reads TGTGCCAGCAGCAAGCAGGGTTCCGCGACGACCTCTTCAGCTGGGGCCAACGTCCTGACTTTC.

V usage is TRBV2 and J usage is TRBJ2-7; 10 bases are a match to TRBD2. Per the germline V gene, CDR1 is SNHLY and CDR2 is FYNNEI. The CDR3 totals 15 residues. V lost 6 bases to trimming and J lost 4 bases; unmatched junction nucleotides: 9. The CDR3 reads CASRTSGTTVYEQYF. Here the CDR3 DNA reads TGTGCCAGCAGAACTAGCGGGACCACCGTGTACGAGCAGTACTTC.

The rearrangement links TRBV11-2 to TRBJ1-2; D gene unclear. Germline V lookup: CDR1 SGHAT, CDR2 FQNNGV. Trimming took off 5 bases at V and 6 bases at J, with 10 bases between the two ends. The CDR3 sequence is 12 residues long. CDR3 coding DNA: TGTGCCAGCAGCAACAAGGGAGATGGCTACACCTTC. Protein sequence: CASSNKGDGYTF.

The chain joins TRBV5-1 to TRBJ1-4; 8 nucleotides match TRBD1. This CDR3 region has 15 residues. Trimming took 7 bases from V and 1 from J; bases not matched to a gene: 6. Looked up from germline, CDR1 is SGHRS and CDR2 is YFSETQ. The CDR3 spells CASSIQGGTNEKLFF. CDR3 sequence (DNA): TGCGCCAGCTCCATACAGGGGGGAACTAATGAAAAACTGTTTTTT. Combining the CDR3 with reference TRBV5-1 and TRBJ1-4 gives the whole variable domain KAGVTQTPRYLIKTRGQQVTLSCSPISGHRSVSWYQQTPGQGLQFLFEYFSETQRNKGNFPGRFSGRQFSNSRSEMNVSTLELGDSALYLCASSIQGGTNEKLFFGSGTQLSVL.

V and J are TRBV5-1 and TRBJ1-5; D is unclear. V was pared by 7 bases and J by 2 bases, with 16 bases between. The germline V gene has CDR1 SGHRS and CDR2 YFSETQ. CDR3 length: 15 residues. The CDR3: CASALQDSRNQPQHF. CDR3 nucleotides: TGCGCCAGCGCCCTGCAGGATTCCCGCAATCAGCCCCAGCATTTT.